This TCR beta chain was recovered during a study of T cells in Graves' hyperthyroidism and ophthalmopathy. Amplification of TCR beta CDR3 regions was performed using RNA transcripts as template. The HTBI primer set served for first-round RT-PCR of the TCR CDR3. TCRdb recomputed calls from the multiplex PCR reads with MiXCR, one row per CDR3 protein. The sample lists over 45,000 distinct CDR3 sequences, just under 50% occurring once. The CDR3 consists of 15 residues. J gave up 8 bases and V 5 bases, and 12 bases lay outside the gene matches. CDR1 SGHNT and CDR2 YYREEE come from the germline V gene (reference sequence). Study findings and constraints: Most thyroid-expanded clonotypes above 0.001 were also found in blood.

About this clonotype: Its target is not known. In this CDR3 the conserved last residue, phenylalanine or tryptophan, is missing, so a read error is likely.

The origin of this receptor is a woman aged 25 to 39 with Graves' ophthalmopathy. The specimen was blood. V and J are TRBV5-4 and TRBJ1-1; 10 nucleotides line up with TRBD1. CDR3: CASRTPGQGIPEAFC. CDR3 sequence (DNA): TGTGCCAGCAGGACACCGGGACAGGGGATCCCGGAAGCTTTCTGT.